Below, 14 T cell receptor beta chains from the same sample are listed, as sequenced in a study of blood T cell repertoires in COVID-19. Profiling relied on immunoSEQ multiplex PCR, and the TCRdb table lists in-frame clones only, not all of them. Of 250,000 to 300,000 clones in the sample, about nine tenths were seen once. Sequencing input: peripheral blood. The source of these receptors is a woman in her 50s who had recovered from COVID-19.

This clone was seen only a few times. The rearrangement links TRBV5-5 to TRBJ1-6; D remains ambiguous. V lost 4 bases to trimming and J lost 5 bases, with 13 bases between them. Germline CDR1 SGHKS, CDR2 YYEKEE (reference sequence). The CDR3 has 15 amino acids. The CDR3 DNA sequence: TGTGCCAGCAGCCTGACTGGGTTGGATAATTCACCCCTCCACTTT. It translates to CASSLTGLDNSPLHF.

V usage is TRBV28 and J usage is TRBJ1-1; 7 bases are a match to TRBD1. Per germline, CDR1 MDHEN and CDR2 SYDVKM. The CDR3 is 16 residues long. The V and J ends lost 2 bases and 1 base, in that order; junction bases with no gene match: 7. The CDR3 DNA follows: TGTGCCAGCAGTTTAGCTGGGGGACAGCCGAACACTGAAGCTTTCTTT. Its protein is CASSLAGGQPNTEAFF. The full variable domain, its missing parts supplied by reference TRBV28 and TRBJ1-1, is DVKVTQSSRYLVKRTGEKVFLECVQDMDHENMFWYRQDPGLGLRLIYFSYDVKMKEKGDIPEGYSVSREKKERFSLILESASTNQTSMYLCASSLAGGQPNTEAFFGQGTRLTVV.

This chain uses TRBV30 with TRBJ1-2; D is ambiguous. The CDR3 loop spans 13 amino acids. Deletions cut 1 base from V and 4 bases from J, with 10 bases between. The germline V gene encodes CDR1 GTSNPN and CDR2 SVGIG (reference sequence). CDR3 nucleotide sequence: TGTGCCTGGAGTGACTATTCCGTCTATGGCTACACCTTC. Its protein is CAWSDYSVYGYTF.

The rearrangement links TRBV5-4 to TRBJ1-1, with 9 bases aligning to TRBD1. Germline CDR1 and CDR2: SGHNT and YYREEE (reference sequence). The CDR3 has 14 residues. J lost 6 bases, V lost 6 bases, and 9 bases had no gene match. In DNA form, the CDR3 reads TGTGCCAGCACCCTCGACAGGGGGACCCCTGAAGCTTTCTTT. It codes for CASTLDRGTPEAFF.

The V and J genes are TRBV7-9 and TRBJ1-3, with D possibly being TRBD1 (5 bases). The CDR3 is 16 amino acids. Trimming pared 1 base from V and 7 bases from J, leaving 17 bases between. Germline CDR1 reads SEHNR; CDR2 reads FQNEAQ (reference sequence). The CDR3 nucleotides are TGTGCCAGCAGCTTAGGAATGGGGCTAGATGGGAACACCATATATTTT. This sequence encodes CASSLGMGLDGNTIYF.

The chain couples TRBV11-2 to TRBJ2-3, with D perhaps TRBD2 (7 bases). The germline V gene has CDR1 SGHAT and CDR2 FQNNGV. There are 15 residues in the CDR3. The V end was cut by 1 base, the J end by 2 bases, with 10 bases between. CDR3 nucleotide sequence: TGTGCCAGCAGCTTAGGGGGGGGCGTCACAGATACGCAGTATTTT. This codes for CASSLGGGVTDTQYF.

The gene calls are TRBV18 and TRBJ2-6, with D hard to call. Germline values: CDR1 KGHSH, CDR2 LQKENI. There are 16 residues in the CDR3. V lost 2 bases to trimming and J lost 0 bases, with 8 bases between them. As DNA, the CDR3 is TGTGCCAGCTCACCAGCAGGTAACTCTGGGGCCAACGTCCTGACTTTC. Protein product: CASSPAGNSGANVLTF.

The genes are TRBV5-1 and TRBJ2-7; D is possibly TRBD2 (5 bases). Trimming removed 4 bases at V and 3 bases at J, with 17 bases between. Germline V gene data show CDR1 as SGHRS and CDR2 as YFSETQ. There are 15 residues in the CDR3. DNA for the CDR3: TGCGCCAGCAGCCTGGGTGGAGGAGAAGGCTACGAGCAGTACTTC. It specifies CASSLGGGEGYEQYF.

The V and J genes are TRBV19 and TRBJ1-1; D not certain. Germline V gene lookup returns CDR1 LNHDA and CDR2 SQIVND (reference sequence). The CDR3 totals 13 residues. V lost 11 bases and J 1 base, leaving 14 bases between the germline ends. The CDR3 sequence is CAAGNGWNTEAFF. CDR3 bases: TGTGCCGCGGGGAACGGATGGAACACTGAAGCTTTCTTT.

The chain recombines TRBV6-6 with TRBJ1-3; TRBD1 matches 10 bases. Looked up from germline, CDR1 is MNHNY and CDR2 is SVGAGI (reference sequence). V lost 3 bases, J lost 4 bases, and 3 bases stayed unmatched. The CDR3 sequence is 15 residues long. Here the CDR3 DNA reads TGTGCCAGCAGTTATTTGGACAGGGGGGGAAACACCATATATTTT. Translated: CASSYLDRGGNTIYF.

This clone was found once. The rearrangement links TRBV9 to TRBJ2-1; TRBD2 might be the D (6 bases). Trimming removed 2 bases at V and 0 bases at J, with 18 bases between. CDR3 length: 18 residues. Germline V gene lookup returns CDR1 SGDLS and CDR2 YYNGEE. The DNA for the CDR3 is TGTGCCAGCAGCGTTAGGCGGGACCGCTCATTCTCCTACAATGAGCAGTTCTTC. Its translation is CASSVRRDRSFSYNEQFF.

This clone has only one observation. Other DNA sequences within the sample encode an identical CDR3. V gene TRBV5-1 combines with J gene TRBJ2-5, with D perhaps matching TRBD2 (6 bases). The germline V gene encodes CDR1 SGHRS and CDR2 YFSETQ. Trimming left V 1 base short and J 1 base short, with 11 bases between. The CDR3 has 15 residues. Here the CDR3 DNA reads TGCGCCAGCAGCTTGAGAGGACTACCCCAAGAGACCCAGTACTTC. As protein: CASSLRGLPQETQYF. Based on the CDR3 plus reference TRBV5-1 and TRBJ2-5, the full variable domain is KAGVTQTPRYLIKTRGQQVTLSCSPISGHRSVSWYQQTPGQGLQFLFEYFSETQRNKGNFPGRFSGRQFSNSRSEMNVSTLELGDSALYLCASSLRGLPQETQYFGPGTRLLVL.

The rearrangement uses TRBV28 and TRBJ1-5; no reliable D call. The V gene lost 3 bases and the J gene lost 4 bases, with 10 bases spanning the gap. The germline V gene encodes CDR1 MDHEN and CDR2 SYDVKM. CDR3 size: 14 residues. CDR3 in amino acids: CASSLTGRNQPQHF. CDR3 coding DNA: TGTGCCAGCAGTTTGACGGGGAGGAATCAGCCCCAGCATTTT.

The chain carries TRBV6-5 and TRBJ1-1; D perhaps matches TRBD1 (5 bases). Trimming removed 0 bases at V and 11 bases at J, with 10 bases between. This CDR3 contains 12 residues. Germline lookup yields CDR1 MNHEY and CDR2 SVGAGI. The CDR3 nucleotides are TGTGCCAGCAGTTACTCCCAGGGTGTTGCTTTCTTT. This translates into CASSYSQGVAFF.